This TCR beta chain was identified in a study of response to subunit inactivated influenza vaccine (dated by TCRdb to the late 2010s). Background for the entire study: To follow how T cells responded to a trivalent subunit inactivated influenza vaccine, the researchers relied on deep quantitative profiling of the T cell receptor repertoire.

Libraries were made using RT-PCR. Sequencer: Illumina HiSeq 2500. The raw public reads went through TCRdb reprocessing: fastp at Q25, MiXCR clone calling, in-frame beta chains kept. Each CDR3 protein gets just one entry, which takes the most common genes and DNA from the rows behind it. The sample includes roughly 650,000 distinct CDR3 sequences, with about 15% observed a single time. Clones ranked in the top ten supply 7.5% to 9% of the sample. As to this clonotype: Its antigen remains unidentified. No much larger clone is present one base from it, and per-base qualities are unavailable.

The CDR3, from cysteine to phenylalanine, totals 13 residues. Here the CDR3 DNA is all that survives: 39 bases in frame from base 1. Trimming takes 11 bases from V and 5 bases from J, and the germline ends sit 19 bases apart. Taken from the germline V gene, the CDR1 and CDR2 loops are ENHRY and SYGVKD. What the work shows at the level of the full study, not this receptor alone: According to the authors, only a limited number of new T cells may be recruited by each seasonal influenza vaccination.

The sequence joins TRBV10-3 to TRBJ2-7; a tentative D match to TRBD2 spans 6 bases. The source material was PBMCs from blood, sampled around 15 days before vaccination. The receptor comes from a man aged 50-59 years who received an inactivated influenza vaccine. Donor details come from another sample of the same person, matched by shared clones. The DNA is TGTGCCGTAAACGGTGGGGGAGGTGACGAGCAGTACTTC. It encodes CAVNGGGGDEQYF.